Sequencing of this T cell receptor beta chain was carried out in a study of blood T cell repertoires in COVID-19. The study recruited people aged about 18 to 89 years across about two dozen US areas. Repertoires were generated with immunoSEQ multiplex PCR, while TCRdb's copy carries only in-frame clones and drops some. The table includes around 300,000 clones, approximately 86% detected once. In germline, CDR1 is SGHVS, CDR2 FQNEAQ. The CDR3 is 21 amino acids. Trimming at V came to 4 bases and at J to 0 bases, leaving 19 bases not matched to a gene. This TCR was recovered from a woman aged 18-30 years who had recovered from COVID-19. The sequenced sample was PBMCs or T cells enriched from blood (not recorded which). The chain combines TRBV7-8 with TRBJ1-3; 9 bases map to TRBD1. The CDR3 region has the DNA TGTGCCAGCAGCTATTCCAGCCGGGACAGGGCCCGGTTTGGCTCTGGAAACACCATATATTTT. This gives the protein CASSYSSRDRARFGSGNTIYF.